These 7 T cell receptor beta chains originate from one sample sequenced in a study of T cell repertoires in cytomegalovirus infection. The antigens for these receptors are not known. TCRdb ran MiXCR on the reads and lists one entry per CDR3 protein. The sample lists approximately 730,000 distinct CDR3 sequences; almost 30% were seen once. Sequenced here: cultured CD8+ T cells from PBMCs, sampled from culture after CMV antigen stimulation. The receptors were sampled from a human donor in good health (CMV status not recorded). Some clones in this sample may be carry-over from other donors' samples.

This clonotype was recorded at least ten times. The chain is built from TRBV7-6 and TRBJ2-1, with 12 bases aligning to TRBD2. Germline V gene lookup returns CDR1 SGHVS and CDR2 FNYEAQ. With 5 bases clipped from V and 9 bases from J, the junction kept 11 bases outside the gene matches. CDR3 length: 16 residues. The CDR3 DNA sequence: TGTGCCAGCAGCCACGGGGCTAGCGGGGGGGTGGGTGAGCAGTTCTTC. Translation: CASSHGASGGVGEQFF.

The rearrangement joins TRBV28 to TRBJ2-5; possible D gene TRBD1, 5 bases. Looked up from germline, CDR1 is MDHEN and CDR2 is SYDVKM. Trimming shortened V by 6 bases and J by 7 bases, and 12 bases separated the two germline ends. The length of the CDR3 is 12 residues. CDR3 residues: CASSRQFVTQYF. Written as DNA, the CDR3 is TGTGCCAGCAGCCGACAGTTTGTGACCCAGTACTTC.

This clonotype was observed a few times. The chain carries TRBV4-1 and TRBJ2-1; TRBD2 matches 9 bases. Germline lookup yields CDR1 MGHRA and CDR2 YSYEKL. The CDR3 covers 16 residues. V shed 3 bases and J 2 bases; nucleotides not matched to a gene: 5. CDR3 sequence (DNA): TGCGCCAGCAGCCAGACCCAGCGGGGGGCCTACAATGAGCAGTTCTTC. This gives the protein CASSQTQRGAYNEQFF.

This clonotype appeared a few times. CDR3 loop: CASSRDREYTDTQYF. CDR3 bases: TGTGCCAGCAGCCGGGACAGGGAGTACACAGATACGCAGTATTTT. The chain joins TRBV28 to TRBJ2-3, with TRBD1 matching over 9 bases. V shed 6 bases, J shed 2 bases, and the junction held 6 bases outside the gene matches. Germline V gene sequence: CDR1 MDHEN, CDR2 SYDVKM. The length of the CDR3 is 15 residues.

There are many counts of this clonotype. This chain connects TRBV7-6 to TRBJ2-7, with D possibly TRBD1 on 6 matching bases. CDR1 and CDR2 from the germline V gene are SGHVS and FNYEAQ. The CDR3 sequence is 14 residues long. V lost 0 bases and J lost 3, with 9 bases in between. The CDR3 DNA follows: TGTGCCAGCAGCTTAGCGGACAGCAACTACGAGCAGTACTTC. Its protein is CASSLADSNYEQYF.

CDR3 in DNA: TGTGCCAGCAGCCAAGAAATACAGGGCCCCAACAATGAGCAGTTCTTC. It yields the protein CASSQEIQGPNNEQFF. V usage is TRBV4-2 and J usage is TRBJ2-1; D is possibly TRBD1 (6 bases). CDR1 is LGHNA, CDR2 YNFKEQ, per germline. This CDR3 comprises 16 residues. The ends were cut back, 0 bases at V and 5 bases at J, with 14 bases in the middle.

This clonotype has more than one count but fewer than ten. The chain links TRBV5-5 to TRBJ2-5; 9 bases agree with TRBD1. The CDR3 runs 15 residues. From germline, CDR1 is SGHKS and CDR2 YYEKEE (reference sequence). V was pared by 4 bases and J by 5 bases, with 9 bases of the junction left unmatched. The CDR3 reads CASSPGTGLRETQYF. In DNA, the CDR3 is TGTGCCAGCAGCCCCGGGACAGGGCTGCGGGAGACCCAGTACTTC.